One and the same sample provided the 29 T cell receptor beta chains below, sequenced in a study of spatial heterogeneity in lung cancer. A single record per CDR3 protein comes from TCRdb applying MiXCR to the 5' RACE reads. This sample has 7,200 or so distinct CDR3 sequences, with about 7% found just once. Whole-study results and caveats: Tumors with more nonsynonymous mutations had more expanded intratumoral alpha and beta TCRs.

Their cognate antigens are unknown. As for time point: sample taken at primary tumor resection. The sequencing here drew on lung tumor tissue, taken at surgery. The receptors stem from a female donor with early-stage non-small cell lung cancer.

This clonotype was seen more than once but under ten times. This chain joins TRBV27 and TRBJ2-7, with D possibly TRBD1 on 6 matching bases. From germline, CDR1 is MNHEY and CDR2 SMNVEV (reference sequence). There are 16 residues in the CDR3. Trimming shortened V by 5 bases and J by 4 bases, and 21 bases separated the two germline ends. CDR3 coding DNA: TGTGCCAGCAGTCTACCACCCGGGTCAGGACAGTACGAGCAGTACTTC. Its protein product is CASSLPPGSGQYEQYF.

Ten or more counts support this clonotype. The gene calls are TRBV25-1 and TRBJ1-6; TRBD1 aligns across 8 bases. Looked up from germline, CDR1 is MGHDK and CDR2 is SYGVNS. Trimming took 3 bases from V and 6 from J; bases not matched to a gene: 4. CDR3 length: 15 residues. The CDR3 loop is CASSEVTGANSPLHF. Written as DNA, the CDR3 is TGTGCCAGCAGTGAGGTGACAGGGGCTAATTCACCCCTCCACTTT. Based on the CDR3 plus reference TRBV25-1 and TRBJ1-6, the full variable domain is EADIYQTPRYLVIGTGKKITLECSQTMGHDKMYWYQQDPGMELHLIHYSYGVNSTEKGDLSSESTVSRIRTEHFPLTLESARPSHTSQYLCASSEVTGANSPLHFGNGTRLTVT.

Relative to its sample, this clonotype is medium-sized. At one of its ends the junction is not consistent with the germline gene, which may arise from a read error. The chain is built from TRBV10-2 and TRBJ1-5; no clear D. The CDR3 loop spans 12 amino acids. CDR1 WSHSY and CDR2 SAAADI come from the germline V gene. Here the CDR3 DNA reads TGCGCCAGCGGTGAGAGGGATCAGCCCCAGCATTTT. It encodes CASGERDQPQHF.

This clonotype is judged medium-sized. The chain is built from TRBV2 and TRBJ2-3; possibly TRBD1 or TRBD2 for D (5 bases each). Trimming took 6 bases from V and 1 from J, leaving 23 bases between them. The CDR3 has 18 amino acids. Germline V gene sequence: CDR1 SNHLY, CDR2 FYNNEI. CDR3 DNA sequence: TGTGCCAGCAGGGGACGCCGCCAAGTCGAACGGGGCACAGATACGCAGTATTTT. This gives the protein CASRGRRQVERGTDTQYF.

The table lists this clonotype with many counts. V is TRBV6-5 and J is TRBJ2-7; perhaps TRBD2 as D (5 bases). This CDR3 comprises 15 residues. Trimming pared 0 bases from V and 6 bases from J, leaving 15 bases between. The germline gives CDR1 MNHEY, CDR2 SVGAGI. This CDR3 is CASSYSISGSGEQYF. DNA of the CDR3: TGTGCCAGCAGTTACTCGATTTCGGGATCTGGCGAGCAGTACTTC.

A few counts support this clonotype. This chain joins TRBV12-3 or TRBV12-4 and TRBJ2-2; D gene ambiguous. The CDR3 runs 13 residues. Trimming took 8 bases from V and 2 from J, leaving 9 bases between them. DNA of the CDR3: TGTGCCAGCTTTGCCCGAAACACCGGGGAGCTGTTTTTT. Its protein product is CASFARNTGELFF.

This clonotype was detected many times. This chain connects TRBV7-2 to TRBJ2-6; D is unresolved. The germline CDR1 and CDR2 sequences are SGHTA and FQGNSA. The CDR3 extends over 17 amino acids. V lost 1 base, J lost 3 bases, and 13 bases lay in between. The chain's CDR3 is CASSLVSVSGGANVLTF. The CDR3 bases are TGTGCCAGCAGCTTAGTTTCGGTTTCTGGTGGGGCCAACGTCCTGACTTTC.

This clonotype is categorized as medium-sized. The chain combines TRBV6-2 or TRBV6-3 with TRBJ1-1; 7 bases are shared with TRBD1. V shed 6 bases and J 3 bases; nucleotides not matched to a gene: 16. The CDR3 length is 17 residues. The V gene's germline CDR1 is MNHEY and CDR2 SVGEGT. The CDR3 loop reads CASSRPRTGGVDTEAFF. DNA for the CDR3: TGTGCCAGCAGCCGCCCCAGGACAGGCGGCGTTGACACTGAAGCTTTCTTT.

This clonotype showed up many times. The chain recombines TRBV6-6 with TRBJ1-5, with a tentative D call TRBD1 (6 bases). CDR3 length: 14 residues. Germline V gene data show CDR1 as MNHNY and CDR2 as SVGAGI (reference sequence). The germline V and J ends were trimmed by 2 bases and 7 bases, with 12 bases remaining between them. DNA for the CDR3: TGTGCCAGCAGTTACAGTCAGGGGAAACAGCCCCAGCATTTT. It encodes CASSYSQGKQPQHF.

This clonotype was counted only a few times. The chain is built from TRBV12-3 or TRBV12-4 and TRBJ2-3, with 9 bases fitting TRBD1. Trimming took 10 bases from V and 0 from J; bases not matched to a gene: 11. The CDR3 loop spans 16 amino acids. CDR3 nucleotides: TGTGCCACTACGTCCGGACAGGGGCTGAGCACAGATACGCAGTATTTT. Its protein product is CATTSGQGLSTDTQYF.

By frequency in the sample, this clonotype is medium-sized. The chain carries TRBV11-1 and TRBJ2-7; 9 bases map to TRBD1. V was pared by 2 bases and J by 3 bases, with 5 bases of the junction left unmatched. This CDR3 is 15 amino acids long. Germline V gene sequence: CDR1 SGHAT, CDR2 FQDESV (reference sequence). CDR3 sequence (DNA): TGTGCCAGCAGCTTATTAGGACAGGGGTTCTACGAGCAGTACTTC. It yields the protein CASSLLGQGFYEQYF.

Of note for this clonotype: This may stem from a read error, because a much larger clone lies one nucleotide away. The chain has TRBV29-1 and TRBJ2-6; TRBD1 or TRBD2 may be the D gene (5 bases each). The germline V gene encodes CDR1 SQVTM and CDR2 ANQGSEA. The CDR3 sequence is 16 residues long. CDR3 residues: CSVTGSSLFGANILTF. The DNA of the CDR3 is TGCAGCGTTACTGGCTCTTCACTTTTCGGGGCCAACATCCTGACTTTC.

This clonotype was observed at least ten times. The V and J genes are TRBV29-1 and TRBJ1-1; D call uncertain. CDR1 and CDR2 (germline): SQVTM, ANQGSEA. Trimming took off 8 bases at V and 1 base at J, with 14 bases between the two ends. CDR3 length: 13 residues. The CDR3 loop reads CSITGPENTEAFF. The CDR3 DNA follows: TGCAGCATCACCGGGCCTGAGAACACTGAAGCTTTCTTT. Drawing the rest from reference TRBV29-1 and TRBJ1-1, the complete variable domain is SAVISQKPSRDICQRGTSLTIQCQVDSQVTMMFWYRQQPGQSLTLIATANQGSEATYESGFVIDKFPISRPNLTFSTLTVSNMSPEDSSIYLCSITGPENTEAFFGQGTRLTVV.

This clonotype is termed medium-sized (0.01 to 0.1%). The CDR3 sequence: CASSFSVGTYNEQFF. CDR3 nucleotides: TGTGCCAGCAGCTTCTCGGTGGGTACCTACAATGAGCAGTTCTTC. V gene TRBV9 combines with J gene TRBJ2-1, with D uncertain. The CDR3 has 15 amino acids. Trimming took 4 bases from V and 2 from J, leaving 13 bases between them. Germline-derived CDR1 and CDR2 are SGDLS and YYNGEE.

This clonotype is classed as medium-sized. The CDR3 sequence: CASSQILWTYEQYF. As DNA, the CDR3 is TGCGCCAGCAGCCAAATTTTATGGACCTACGAGCAGTACTTC. V gene TRBV4-1 combines with J gene TRBJ2-7; D not resolved. CDR3 length equals 14 residues. Per germline, CDR1 MGHRA and CDR2 YSYEKL. Trimming took off 2 bases at V and 2 bases at J, with 10 bases between the two ends.

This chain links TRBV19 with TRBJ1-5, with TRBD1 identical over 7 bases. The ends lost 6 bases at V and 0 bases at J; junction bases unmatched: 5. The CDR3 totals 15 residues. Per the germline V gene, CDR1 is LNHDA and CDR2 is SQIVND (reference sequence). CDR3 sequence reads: CASRTTGFSNQPQHF. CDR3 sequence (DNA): TGTGCCAGTAGAACGACAGGGTTTAGCAATCAGCCCCAGCATTTT.

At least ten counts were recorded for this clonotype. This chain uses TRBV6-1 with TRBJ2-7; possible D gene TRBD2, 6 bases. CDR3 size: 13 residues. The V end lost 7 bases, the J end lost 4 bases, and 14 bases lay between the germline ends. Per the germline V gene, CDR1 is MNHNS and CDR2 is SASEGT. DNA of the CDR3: TGTGCCAGCAACCCGGGAGAGGGGTACGAGCAGTACTTC. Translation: CASNPGEGYEQYF.

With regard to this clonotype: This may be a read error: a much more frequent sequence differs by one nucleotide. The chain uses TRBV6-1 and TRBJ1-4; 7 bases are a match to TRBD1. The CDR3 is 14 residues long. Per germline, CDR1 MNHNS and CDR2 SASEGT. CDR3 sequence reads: CARSDTGDHEKLFF. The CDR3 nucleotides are TGTGCCAGAAGTGATACAGGGGATCATGAAAAACTGTTTTTT.

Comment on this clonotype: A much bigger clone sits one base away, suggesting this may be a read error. The CDR3 protein is CASRTLVGTETQYF. The CDR3 DNA is TGTGCCAGCCGCACTCTAGTGGGAACGGAGACCCAGTACTTC. The V call is TRBV3-1, the J call TRBJ2-5; D not certain. Germline V gene lookup returns CDR1 LGHDT and CDR2 YNNKEL (reference sequence). Between the trimmed V and J ends, which lost 8 bases and 5 bases, there was a span of 18 bases. The CDR3 extends over 14 amino acids.

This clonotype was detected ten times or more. This CDR3 is CSAIRVPQETQYF. Written as DNA, the CDR3 is TGCAGTGCAATCAGGGTTCCCCAAGAGACCCAGTACTTC. V gene TRBV20-1 combines with J gene TRBJ2-5; possibly TRBD1 for D (5 bases). The CDR3 covers 13 residues. The V gene's germline CDR1 is DFQATT and CDR2 SNEGSKA (reference sequence). Trimming took 6 bases from V and 1 from J, leaving 12 bases between them.

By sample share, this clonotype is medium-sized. The CDR3 reads CASSYTVAGSYEQYF. The CDR3 DNA sequence: TGTGCCAGCAGTTATACCGTAGCGGGATCGTACGAGCAGTACTTC. The V and J genes are TRBV28 and TRBJ2-7; 8 bases align to TRBD2. The CDR3 is made up of 15 amino acids. The J segment lost 4 bases and the V segment lost 4 bases, leaving 9 bases of the junction unmatched. Germline V gene lookup returns CDR1 MDHEN and CDR2 SYDVKM.

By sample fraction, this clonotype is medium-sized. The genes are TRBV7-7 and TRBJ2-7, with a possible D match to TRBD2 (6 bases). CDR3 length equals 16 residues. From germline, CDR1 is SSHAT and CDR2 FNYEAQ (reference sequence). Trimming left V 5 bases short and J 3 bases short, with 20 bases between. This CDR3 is CASSPTLLAAHYEQYF. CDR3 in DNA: TGTGCCAGCAGCCCTACCCTACTAGCTGCGCACTACGAGCAGTACTTC.

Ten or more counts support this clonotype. CDR3 protein: CASSLGDTIYF. The CDR3 coding sequence is TGTGCCAGCAGCTTAGGTGACACCATATATTTT. The rearrangement links TRBV7-8 to TRBJ1-3, with D uncertain. Germline V gene data show CDR1 as SGHVS and CDR2 as FQNEAQ. CDR3 length: 11 residues. The V end lost 1 base, the J end lost 8 bases, and 3 bases lay between the germline ends.

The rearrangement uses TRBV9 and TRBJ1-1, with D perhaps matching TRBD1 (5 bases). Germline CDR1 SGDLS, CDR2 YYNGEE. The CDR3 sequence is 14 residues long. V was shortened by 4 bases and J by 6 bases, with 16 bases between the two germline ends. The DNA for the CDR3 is TGTGCCAGCAGCCCCGTCCTCACAGGAGCTGAAGCTTTCTTT. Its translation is CASSPVLTGAEAFF.

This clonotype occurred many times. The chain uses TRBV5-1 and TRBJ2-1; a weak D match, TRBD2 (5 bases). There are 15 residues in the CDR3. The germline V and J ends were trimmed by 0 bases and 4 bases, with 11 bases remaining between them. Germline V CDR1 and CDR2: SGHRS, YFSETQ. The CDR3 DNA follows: TGCGCCAGCAGCTTGGAAGGGAGTGGGTACAATGAGCAGTTCTTC. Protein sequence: CASSLEGSGYNEQFF.

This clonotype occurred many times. CDR3 amino acids: CSATSGSGATDTQYF. CDR3 coding DNA: TGCAGTGCAACGAGCGGGAGTGGGGCCACAGATACGCAGTATTTT. The chain uses TRBV20-1 and TRBJ2-3; 8 bases agree with TRBD2. Germline V CDR1 and CDR2: DFQATT, SNEGSKA (reference sequence). V was pared by 6 bases and J by 2 bases, with 10 bases of the junction left unmatched. This CDR3 contains 15 residues.

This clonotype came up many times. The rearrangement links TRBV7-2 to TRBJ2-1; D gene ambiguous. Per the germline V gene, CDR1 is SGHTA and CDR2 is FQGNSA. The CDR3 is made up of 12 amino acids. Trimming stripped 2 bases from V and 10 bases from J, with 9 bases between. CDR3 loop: CASSLYPREQFF. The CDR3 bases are TGTGCCAGCAGCTTATACCCCAGAGAGCAGTTCTTC.

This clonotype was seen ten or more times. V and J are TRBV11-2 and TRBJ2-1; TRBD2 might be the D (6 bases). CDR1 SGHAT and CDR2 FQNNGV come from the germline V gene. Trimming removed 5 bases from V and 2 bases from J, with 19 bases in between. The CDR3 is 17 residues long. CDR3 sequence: CASSPRFTSWTYNEQFF. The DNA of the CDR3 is TGTGCCAGCAGCCCCCGTTTCACTAGCTGGACCTACAATGAGCAGTTCTTC.

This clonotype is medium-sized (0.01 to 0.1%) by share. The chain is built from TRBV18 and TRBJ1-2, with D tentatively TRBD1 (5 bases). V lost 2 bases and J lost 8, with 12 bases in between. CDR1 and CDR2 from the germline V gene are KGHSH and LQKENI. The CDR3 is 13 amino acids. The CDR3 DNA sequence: TGTGCCAGCTCACCAGGGACCGATGACGGCTACACCTTC. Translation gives CASSPGTDDGYTF.